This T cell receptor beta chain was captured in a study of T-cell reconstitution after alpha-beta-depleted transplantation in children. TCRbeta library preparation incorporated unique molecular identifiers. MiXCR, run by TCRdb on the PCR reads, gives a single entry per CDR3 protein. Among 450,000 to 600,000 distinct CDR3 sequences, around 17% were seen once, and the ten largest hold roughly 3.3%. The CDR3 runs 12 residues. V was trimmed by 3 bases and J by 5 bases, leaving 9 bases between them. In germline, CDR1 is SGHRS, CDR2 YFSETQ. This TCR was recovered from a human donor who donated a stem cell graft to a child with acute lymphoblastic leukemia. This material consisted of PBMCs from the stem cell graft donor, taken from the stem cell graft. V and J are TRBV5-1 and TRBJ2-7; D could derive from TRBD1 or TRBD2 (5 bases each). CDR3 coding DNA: TGCGCCAGCAGCTACGGGACCCACGAGCAGTACTTC. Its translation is CASSYGTHEQYF.